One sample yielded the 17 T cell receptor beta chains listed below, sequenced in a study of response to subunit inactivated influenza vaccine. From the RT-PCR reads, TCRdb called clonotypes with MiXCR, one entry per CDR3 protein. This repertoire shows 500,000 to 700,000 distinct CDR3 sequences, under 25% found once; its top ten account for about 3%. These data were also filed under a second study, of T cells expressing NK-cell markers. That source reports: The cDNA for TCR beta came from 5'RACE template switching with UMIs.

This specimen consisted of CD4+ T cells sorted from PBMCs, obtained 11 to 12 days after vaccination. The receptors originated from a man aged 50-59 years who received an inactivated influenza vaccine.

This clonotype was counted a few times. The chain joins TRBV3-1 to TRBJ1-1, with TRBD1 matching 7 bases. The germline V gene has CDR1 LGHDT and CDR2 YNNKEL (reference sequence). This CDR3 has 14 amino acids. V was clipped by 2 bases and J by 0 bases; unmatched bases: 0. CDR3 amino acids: CASSQTGVNTEAFF. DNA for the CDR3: TGTGCCAGCAGCCAAACAGGGGTGAACACTGAAGCTTTCTTT.

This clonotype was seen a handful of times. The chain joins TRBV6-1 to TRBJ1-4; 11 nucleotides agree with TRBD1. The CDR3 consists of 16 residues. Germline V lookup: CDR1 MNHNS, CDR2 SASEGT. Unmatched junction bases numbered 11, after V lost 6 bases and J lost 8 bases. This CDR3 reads CASSRDRGSGREKLFF. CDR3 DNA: TGTGCCAGCAGCCGGGACAGGGGGTCTGGTAGGGAAAAACTGTTTTTT.

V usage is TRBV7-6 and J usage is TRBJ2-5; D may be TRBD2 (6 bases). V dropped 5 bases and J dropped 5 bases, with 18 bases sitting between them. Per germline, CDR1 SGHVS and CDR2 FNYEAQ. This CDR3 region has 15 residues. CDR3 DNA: TGTGCCAGCAGCCAGAAACCGGGGGTGTGGGAGACCCAGTACTTC. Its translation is CASSQKPGVWETQYF.

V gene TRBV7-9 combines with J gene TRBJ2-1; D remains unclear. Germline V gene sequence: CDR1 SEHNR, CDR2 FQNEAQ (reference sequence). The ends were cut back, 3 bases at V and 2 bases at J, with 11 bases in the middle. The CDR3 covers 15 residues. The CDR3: CASSLDQITYNEQFF. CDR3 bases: TGTGCCAGCAGCTTGGACCAGATAACCTACAATGAGCAGTTCTTC.

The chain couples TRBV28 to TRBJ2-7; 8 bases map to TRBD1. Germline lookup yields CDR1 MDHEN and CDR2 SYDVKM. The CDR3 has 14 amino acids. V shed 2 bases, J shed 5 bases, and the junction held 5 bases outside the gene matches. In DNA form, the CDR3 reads TGTGCCAGCAGTTTAGGAGACAGGGGACACGAGCAGTACTTC. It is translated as CASSLGDRGHEQYF.

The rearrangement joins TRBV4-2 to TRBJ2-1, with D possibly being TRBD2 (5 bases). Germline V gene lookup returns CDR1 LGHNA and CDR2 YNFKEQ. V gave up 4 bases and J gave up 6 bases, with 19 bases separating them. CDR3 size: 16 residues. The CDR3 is CASSPPGINTLNEQFF. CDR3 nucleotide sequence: TGTGCCAGCAGCCCACCGGGAATCAACACCCTCAATGAGCAGTTCTTC.

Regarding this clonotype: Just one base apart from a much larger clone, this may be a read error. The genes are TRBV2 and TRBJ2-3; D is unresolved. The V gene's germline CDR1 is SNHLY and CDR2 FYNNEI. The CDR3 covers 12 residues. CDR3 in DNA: TGTGCCAGCAGTGCGCTTACAACTACGAAGTATTTT. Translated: CASSALTTTKYF.

CDR3: CASSSGRGLAGGPLGDTQYF. As DNA, the CDR3 is TGTGCCAGCAGTTCCGGGCGGGGACTAGCGGGAGGGCCGTTAGGAGATACGCAGTATTTT. The J gene is TRBJ2-3, the V gene TRBV4-2; TRBD2 agrees at 16 bases. CDR1 is LGHNA and CDR2 is YNFKEQ in the germline V gene. V lost 6 bases to trimming and J lost 5 bases; unmatched junction nucleotides: 17. The CDR3 runs 20 residues.

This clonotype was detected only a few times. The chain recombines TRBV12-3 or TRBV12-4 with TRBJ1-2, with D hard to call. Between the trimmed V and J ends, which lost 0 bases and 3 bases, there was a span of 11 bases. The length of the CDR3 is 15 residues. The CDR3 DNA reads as TGTGCCAGCAGTTTAGCGCTGACCCTGGACTATGGCTACACCTTC. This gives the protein CASSLALTLDYGYTF.

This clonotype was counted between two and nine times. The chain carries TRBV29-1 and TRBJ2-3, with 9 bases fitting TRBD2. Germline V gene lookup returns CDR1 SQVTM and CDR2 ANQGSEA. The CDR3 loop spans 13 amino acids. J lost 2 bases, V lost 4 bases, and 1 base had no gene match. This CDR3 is CSVGGRATDTQYF. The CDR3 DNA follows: TGCAGCGTTGGCGGGAGGGCCACAGATACGCAGTATTTT.

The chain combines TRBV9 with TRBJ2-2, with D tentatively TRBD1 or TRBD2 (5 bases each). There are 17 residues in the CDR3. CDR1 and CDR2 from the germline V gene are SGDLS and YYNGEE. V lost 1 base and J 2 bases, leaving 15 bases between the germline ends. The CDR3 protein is CASSVTPPGLNTGELFF. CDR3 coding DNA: TGTGCCAGCAGCGTAACCCCCCCGGGGCTCAACACCGGGGAGCTGTTTTTT.

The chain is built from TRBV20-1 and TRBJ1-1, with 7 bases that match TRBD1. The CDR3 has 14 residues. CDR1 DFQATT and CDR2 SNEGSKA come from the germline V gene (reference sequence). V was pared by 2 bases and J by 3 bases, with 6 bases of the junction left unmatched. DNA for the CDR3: TGCAGTGCTAGACGAACAGGGGTCGACACTGAAGCTTTCTTT. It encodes CSARRTGVDTEAFF.

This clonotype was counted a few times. CDR3 amino acids: CAWSVSGNTIYF. CDR3 nucleotide sequence: TGTGCCTGGAGTGTATCCGGGAACACCATATATTTT. The chain links TRBV30 to TRBJ1-3, with D unclear. The CDR3 spans 12 residues. The germline V and J ends were trimmed by 0 bases and 7 bases, with 7 bases remaining between them. Per germline, CDR1 GTSNPN and CDR2 SVGIG (reference sequence).

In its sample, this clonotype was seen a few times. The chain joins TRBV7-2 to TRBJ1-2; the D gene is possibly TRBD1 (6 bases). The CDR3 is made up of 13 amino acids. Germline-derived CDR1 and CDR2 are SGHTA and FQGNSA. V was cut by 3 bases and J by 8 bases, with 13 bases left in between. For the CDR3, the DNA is TGTGCCAGCAGCTTTGGGGGGGCCGGGGGCTACACCTTC. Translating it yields CASSFGGAGGYTF.

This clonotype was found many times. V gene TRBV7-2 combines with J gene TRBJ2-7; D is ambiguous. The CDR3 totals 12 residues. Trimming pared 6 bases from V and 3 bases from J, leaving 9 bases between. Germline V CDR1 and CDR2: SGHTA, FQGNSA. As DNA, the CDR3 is TGTGCCAGCAGTTACGGCGGCTACGAGCAGTACTTC. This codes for CASSYGGYEQYF.

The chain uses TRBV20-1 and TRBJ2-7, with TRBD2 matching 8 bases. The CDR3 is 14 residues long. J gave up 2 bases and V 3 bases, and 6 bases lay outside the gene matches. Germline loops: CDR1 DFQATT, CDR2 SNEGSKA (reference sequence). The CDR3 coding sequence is TGCAGTGCTAGTAGCGGGGCAGCTACCTACGAGCAGTACTTC. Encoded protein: CSASSGAATYEQYF.

The CDR3 protein is CASKPGQGARGNTGELFF. The CDR3 region has the DNA TGTGCCAGCAAACCGGGACAGGGGGCGAGGGGAAACACCGGGGAGCTGTTTTTT. V gene TRBV11-2 combines with J gene TRBJ2-2, with 12 bases matching TRBD1. This CDR3 is 18 amino acids long. J was trimmed by 2 bases and V by 7 bases; bases with no gene match: 11. Germline CDR1 SGHAT, CDR2 FQNNGV.